This T cell receptor (beta chain) stems from a study of T cells in Graves' hyperthyroidism and ophthalmopathy. The V gene's germline CDR1 is SGHRS and CDR2 YFSETQ. The CDR3 covers 16 residues. Deletions cut 0 bases from V and 0 bases from J, with 13 bases between. This clonotype appeared a few times. Amplification of TCR beta CDR3 regions was performed using RNA transcripts as template. First-round RT-PCR of the TCR CDR3 relied on the HTBI primer set. One entry per CDR3 protein, called by TCRdb with MiXCR from the multiplex PCR reads. The data show hundreds of thousands of distinct CDR3 sequences, with roughly 20% seen just once and around a third held by the top ten.

The sequencing sample was made of blood. This rearrangement joins TRBV5-1 to TRBJ2-7; no clear D. The origin of this receptor is a young man with Graves' ophthalmopathy. CDR3 in amino acids: CASSLVLERVSYEQYF. The CDR3 bases are TGCGCCAGCAGCTTGGTCCTCGAGCGTGTCTCCTACGAGCAGTACTTC.